Following are 15 T cell receptor beta chains from one sample sequenced in a study of CD8+CD57+ T cells in acquired aplastic anemia. All sequencing subjects had displayed CD8+CD57+ cell expansion on flow cytometry. It was genomic DNA that served as the template for profiling TCR beta VDJ and CDR3. TCRdb re-called the reads through MiXCR, storing one row per CDR3 protein. The sample lists about 98,000 distinct CDR3 sequences, roughly 70% occurring once. Sample: sorted CD4+, CD8+, or CD8+CD57+ T cells (not recorded which) from PBMCs. The receptors shown here come from a human donor with aplastic anemia.

This sequence joins TRBV12-5 and TRBJ1-1; 7 nucleotides line up with TRBD1. After removal of 1 base from V and 5 bases from J, the junction contained 10 bases not matched to a gene. From germline, CDR1 is LGHNT and CDR2 FRNRAP. The CDR3 has 16 amino acids. The CDR3 sequence is CASGLETGLEDTEAFF. The CDR3 DNA sequence: TGTGCTAGTGGTTTGGAGACAGGGCTTGAGGATACTGAAGCTTTCTTT. Full variable domain (missing parts from reference TRBV12-5 and TRBJ1-1): DARVTQTPRHKVTEMGQEVTMRCQPILGHNTVFWYRQTMMQGLELLAYFRNRAPLDDSGMPKDRFSAEMPDATLATLKIQPSEPRDSAVYFCASGLETGLEDTEAFFGQGTRLTVV.

The rearrangement links TRBV2 to TRBJ1-6; D remains unclear. This CDR3 is 15 amino acids long. With 5 bases removed from V and 0 bases from J, the gap between germline ends came to 8 bases. The germline gives CDR1 SNHLY, CDR2 FYNNEI. In DNA, the CDR3 is TGTGCCAGCAGTATGGATAGCTCCTATAATTCACCCCTCCACTTT. Its protein is CASSMDSSYNSPLHF.

In its sample, this clonotype was seen a few times. The V and J genes are TRBV7-9 and TRBJ2-7; 7 bases match TRBD1. J lost 0 bases, V lost 5 bases, and 4 bases had no gene match. The CDR3 length is 14 residues. Germline V CDR1 and CDR2: SEHNR, FQNEAQ (reference sequence). CDR3 sequence: CASSLTGPSYEQYF. In nucleotides, the CDR3 is TGTGCCAGCAGCCTGACAGGGCCCTCCTACGAGCAGTACTTC.

Details on this clonotype: One end of the junction varies from germline; a read error may be responsible. The genes are TRBV20-1 and TRBJ1-5; perhaps TRBD1 as D (5 bases). Germline loops: CDR1 DFQATT, CDR2 SNEGSKA (reference sequence). This CDR3 is built from 13 residues. The chain's CDR3 is CSARDSVNQPQHF. In DNA, the CDR3 is TGCAGTGCCAGAGACAGTGTCAATCAGCCCCAGCATTTT.

The rearrangement links TRBV7-2 to TRBJ2-5; maybe TRBD1 (6 bases). The CDR3 is 12 residues long. The germline gives CDR1 SGHTA, CDR2 FQGNSA. The V end was cut by 1 base, the J end by 7 bases, with 7 bases between. The DNA for the CDR3 is TGTGCCAGCAGCTTAGTAGGGGGGACCCAGTACTTC. Protein product: CASSLVGGTQYF.

This clonotype was seen just once. The chain is built from TRBV25-1 and TRBJ2-1; D is uncertain. The CDR3 extends over 13 amino acids. V was clipped by 9 bases and J by 0 bases, with 9 bases between them. Germline lookup yields CDR1 MGHDK and CDR2 SYGVNS. CDR3 loop: CASSISSYNEQFF. CDR3 DNA sequence: TGTGCCAGTTCAATCAGCTCCTACAATGAGCAGTTCTTC.

The genes are TRBV11-1 and TRBJ2-1; 12 bases fit TRBD2. This CDR3 is 15 amino acids long. The ends lost 5 bases at V and 5 bases at J; junction bases unmatched: 4. Germline V gene lookup returns CDR1 SGHAT and CDR2 FQDESV (reference sequence). CDR3 loop: CASSPRLAGDNEQFF. In DNA form, the CDR3 reads TGTGCCAGCAGCCCCAGACTAGCGGGAGACAATGAGCAGTTCTTC.

V is TRBV2 and J is TRBJ2-1; TRBD1 agrees at 8 bases. This CDR3 has 15 amino acids. CDR1 and CDR2 from the germline V gene are SNHLY and FYNNEI. V lost 7 bases, J lost 3 bases, and 8 bases stayed unmatched. This chain's CDR3 is CASTATGTGYNEQFF. CDR3 in DNA: TGTGCCAGCACCGCCACCGGGACAGGCTACAATGAGCAGTTCTTC.

The V and J genes are TRBV6-2 or TRBV6-3 and TRBJ2-7; D unclear. This CDR3 has 17 amino acids. Trimming cost V 0 bases and J 0 bases, with 15 bases left between them. Looked up from germline, CDR1 is MNHEY and CDR2 is SVGEGT. The CDR3 DNA follows: TGTGCCAGCAGTTACTCGAGTAAGTTGCAACGCTCCTACGAGCAGTACTTC. Translated, it gives CASSYSSKLQRSYEQYF.

The rearrangement joins TRBV7-3 to TRBJ2-3; 8 bases agree with TRBD2. With V trimmed by 1 base and J by 4 bases, 13 bases remained unmatched. The CDR3 runs to 18 residues. Per the germline V gene, CDR1 is SGHTA and CDR2 is FQGTGA. DNA for the CDR3: TGTGCCAGCAGCTTAAGCCAAGCGGGGGCCCCGAGGCCAGATACGCAGTATTTT. Protein: CASSLSQAGAPRPDTQYF.

This clonotype turned up a few times. This sequence joins TRBV19 and TRBJ1-1; 7 bases map to TRBD1. The CDR3 has 16 residues. V gave up 4 bases and J gave up 4 bases; unmatched junction bases: 12. Looked up from germline, CDR1 is LNHDA and CDR2 is SQIVND (reference sequence). The CDR3 loop is CASSTTGFVGSTEAFF. CDR3 sequence (DNA): TGTGCCAGTAGTACGACAGGGTTTGTCGGTAGCACTGAAGCTTTCTTT. Together with reference TRBV19 and TRBJ1-1, the CDR3 gives the full variable domain: DGGITQSPKYLFRKEGQNVTLSCEQNLNHDAMYWYRQDPGQGLRLIYYSQIVNDFQKGDIAEGYSVSREKKESFPLTVTSAQKNPTAFYLCASSTTGFVGSTEAFFGQGTRLTVV.

The chain carries TRBV19 and TRBJ2-1; 7 bases are shared with TRBD2. This CDR3 spans 14 amino acids. V lost 7 bases and J lost 10; bases outside the gene matches: 13. The germline gives CDR1 LNHDA, CDR2 SQIVND (reference sequence). CDR3 protein: CASTPAGVVWEQFF. The DNA of the CDR3 is TGTGCCAGTACCCCCGCGGGAGTAGTATGGGAGCAGTTCTTC. The full variable domain, rest sourced from reference TRBV19 and TRBJ2-1, is DGGITQSPKYLFRKEGQNVTLSCEQNLNHDAMYWYRQDPGQGLRLIYYSQIVNDFQKGDIAEGYSVSREKKESFPLTVTSAQKNPTAFYLCASTPAGVVWEQFFGPGTRLTVL.

V is TRBV24-1 and J is TRBJ2-1; 11 bases agree with TRBD2. Trimming took 5 bases from V and 7 from J; bases not matched to a gene: 6. This CDR3 has 15 residues. Germline lookup yields CDR1 KGHDR and CDR2 SFDVKD. The CDR3 DNA reads TGTGCCACCAGTGCCATTAGCGGGGGGGCGAATGAGCAGTTCTTC. Its protein product is CATSAISGGANEQFF.

This chain uses TRBV24-1 with TRBJ2-3; either TRBD1 or TRBD2 may fit D (5 bases each). Germline values: CDR1 KGHDR, CDR2 SFDVKD. V lost 7 bases and J lost 5, with 15 bases in between. This CDR3 region has 14 residues. CDR3 sequence reads: CATSRDGVGDTQYF. CDR3 coding DNA: TGTGCCACCAGCAGGGACGGCGTCGGAGATACGCAGTATTTT.

Comment on this clonotype: One junction end disagrees with the germline gene, perhaps due to a read error. The chain uses TRBV25-1 and TRBJ2-1; D is ambiguous. The CDR3 loop spans 15 amino acids. Germline loops: CDR1 MGHDK, CDR2 SYGVNS. The DNA of the CDR3 is TGCGCCAGCAGCCAAACATGGAACCTGCCGTATGAGCAGTTCTTC. Protein product: CASSQTWNLPYEQFF.